This TCR beta chain was sequenced during a study of cytomegalovirus exposure and HLA in healthy donors. Study details: Some 200 million T cells yielded roughly 120 million unique TCR beta sequences in earlier analysis. Falling in the Caucasian-associated ancestry cluster were about 80% of under 500 genotyped donors.

Findings and limits, study-wide: No immune exposure information besides CMV serostatus was available.

The CDR3 runs to 13 residues. Looked up from germline, CDR1 is MNHEY and CDR2 is SMNVEV (reference sequence). The ends were cut back, 0 bases at V and 9 bases at J, with 9 bases in the middle. Details on this clone: Its antigen is currently unknown.

The primer mix had 60 Vbeta and 13 Jbeta primers. Assay used: immunoSEQ multiplex PCR; TCRdb lists only in-frame clones, some missing. The sample carries approximately 170,000 clones, around 84% recorded once. The sample taken for sequencing was PBMCs. This chain joins TRBV27 and TRBJ2-1; D perhaps matches TRBD2 (7 bases). The sequence was collected from a man aged 25 to 40 in good health and CMV-seropositive. CDR3 amino acids: CASSLSRGGEQFF. CDR3 DNA: TGTGCCAGCAGTTTATCTAGGGGGGGTGAGCAGTTCTTC.